The text below deals with one TCR beta chain. What it recognizes is unknown. The entry originates in a study of blood T cells in healthy people across ages. With a J-beta primer mix and a sample-barcoded 5' primer, a second PCR ran about 6 to 11 cycles. Every cDNA was tagged by a template-switch adaptor with 12 random nucleotides. Each CDR3 protein is one row after TCRdb ran MiXCR on the 5' RACE reads. The repertoire consists of about 1.8 million distinct CDR3 sequences, with around half occurring once and the leading ten covering about 2.1%. Findings and limits, study-wide: Researchers report that TCR beta diversity correlated strongly with naive T cell percentage. Roughly linearly, TCR beta diversity per million T cells fell as age increased.

V lost 3 bases, J lost 7 bases, and 13 bases lay in between. The germline V gene encodes CDR1 SGHTA and CDR2 FQGNSA. This CDR3 contains 14 residues. The sample comprised blood. The TCR was taken from a woman aged 35 to 49 in good health. The V call is TRBV7-2, the J call TRBJ2-1; D gene uncertain. The CDR3 nucleotides are TGTGCCAGCAGCTTCGACCTGGTAACGAATGAGCAGTTCTTC. This gives the protein CASSFDLVTNEQFF.